A selection of T cell receptor beta chains follows, all from one sample in a study of OX40 agonist ivuxolimab in advanced cancers. The protocol was immunoSEQ multiplex PCR, while the TCRdb copy is restricted to in-frame clones and leaves out a portion. The table lists roughly 40,000 clones, over 75% of them singletons. This specimen consisted of CD4+ or CD8+ T cells sorted from blood, obtained in a trial of the OX40 agonist ivuxolimab. These TCRs come from an adult with an advanced solid tumor such as melanoma, head and neck, liver or kidney cancer. CDR3s include the opening cysteine and the closing phenylalanine or tryptophan. D genes are given only for firm matches. Clone size is shown for a subset of rows, as once, few, many or a class of expanded clone.

v_gene	d_gene	j_gene	abundance	CDR3nt	CDR3aa
TRBV5-1	-	TRBJ2-3	-	TGCGCCAGCAGCTTGTGGGGGCTCACAGATACGCAGTATTTT	CASSLWGLTDTQYF
TRBV6-1	-	TRBJ2-7	-	TGTGCCAGCCGTCAAGGGGCGGCCTTCTACGAGCAGTACTTC	CASRQGAAFYEQYF
TRBV19	TRBD1	TRBJ2-7	-	TGTGCCAGTAGTATACGGGACAGGTCCTACGAGCAGTACTTC	CASSIRDRSYEQYF
TRBV5-4	TRBD2	TRBJ2-3	once	TGTGCCAGCAGCCGCGACGGAGCGGGGAGTAGCACAGATACGCAGTATTTT	CASSRDGAGSSTDTQYF
TRBV7-6	-	TRBJ2-5	-	TGTGCCAGCAGCGCCAAACCAGGGACTCAACCGTTTACCCAGTACTTC	CASSAKPGTQPFTQYF
TRBV6-6	-	TRBJ2-5	-	TGTGCCAGCAGTTACACGGGCCCACGGTTGACGGCCCAGTACTTC	CASSYTGPRLTAQYF
TRBV13	-	TRBJ1-2	-	TGTGCCAGCAGCTTAGGGTCTGGGCGTTTTAACTATGGCTACACCTTC	CASSLGSGRFNYGYTF
TRBV10-3	-	TRBJ2-7	-	TGTGCCATCAGTGAACGGACCTACGAGCAGTACTTC	CAISERTYEQYF
TRBV29-1	-	TRBJ1-5	once	TGCAGCGTTAGTCTAGGGATACGGGAGCCCCAGCATTTT	CSVSLGIREPQHF
TRBV4-1	-	TRBJ1-2	-	TGCGCCAGCAGCCAAGTGGGACTTCCCTATGGCTACACCTTC	CASSQVGLPYGYTF
TRBV6-1	-	TRBJ1-5	-	TGTGCCAGCAGTGAAAAGGCGGGATACAATCAGCCCCAGCATTTT	CASSEKAGYNQPQHF
TRBV5-1	-	TRBJ1-3	-	TGCGCCAGCAGCTTGGCCGGCGGGACAGGAAACACCATATATTTT	CASSLAGGTGNTIYF
TRBV9	-	TRBJ2-2	-	TGTGCCAGCAGCCTCCGTGGGGGGAGCACCGGGGAGCTGTTTTTT	CASSLRGGSTGELFF
TRBV10-1	TRBD1	TRBJ1-2	-	TGCGCCAGCAGTGAATGGTGGGACAGCTCTACTAACTATGGCTACACCTTC	CASSEWWDSSTNYGYTF
TRBV6-1	-	TRBJ2-7	few	TGTGCCAGCAGCCTGGGGAGTTCCTACGAGCAGTACTTC	CASSLGSSYEQYF
TRBV30	TRBD2	TRBJ2-1	few	TGTGCCTGGCTAAAACTAGCGGGCTTAGGTGAGCAGTTCTTC	CAWLKLAGLGEQFF
TRBV6-5	-	TRBJ2-7	-	TGTGCCGTCAGGAGGGGACGGGCCTACGAGCAGTACTTC	CAVRRGRAYEQYF
TRBV7-9	-	TRBJ1-1	few	TGTGCCAGCAGCTTGGCTTTGGACACTGAAGCTTTCTTT	CASSLALDTEAFF
TRBV6-5	-	TRBJ2-3	-	TGTGCCAGCAGTTTCCAGGGGATTGGGACAGATACGCAGTATTTT	CASSFQGIGTDTQYF
TRBV9	TRBD2	TRBJ2-3	-	TGTGCCAGCAGCGTAGCAGGACTAGCGGGAGCAAGAGATACGCAGTATTTT	CASSVAGLAGARDTQYF
TRBV4-3	-	TRBJ1-1	-	TGCGCCAGCAGCCCCTCTGAGGCCGGGGACTGGAGCACTGAAGCTTTCTTT	CASSPSEAGDWSTEAFF
TRBV30	TRBD1	TRBJ1-5	-	TGTGCCTGGAGTGTAGGTATAGGACAGGGACATCAGCCCCAGCATTTT	CAWSVGIGQGHQPQHF
TRBV4-1	-	TRBJ2-3	-	TGCGCCAGCAGCTATATAATAGGGTCAGACCACACAGATACGCAGTATTTT	CASSYIIGSDHTDTQYF
TRBV28	-	TRBJ2-6	-	TGTGCCAGCAGCCCAGGGTTCTCTGGGGCCAACGTCCTGACTTTC	CASSPGFSGANVLTF